This T cell receptor beta chain was documented in a study of T cells in localized non-small cell lung cancer. The table came from immunoSEQ multiplex PCR; TCRdb's copy has only in-frame clones and leaves some out. The data show 9,500 to 15,000 clones, with 65% to 85% seen just once and roughly a fifth held by the top ten. Study results and caveats: A raised T cell density in blood coincided with lengthier overall survival. Adjacent lung had a median around 50 of the 100 largest tumor clones. In uninvolved adjacent lung, T cell clonality reached its highest value, exceeding tumor. Heterogeneity cannot be ruled out, as sequencing used one tumor region only.

V lost 5 bases and J lost 8, with 24 bases in between. There are 16 residues in the CDR3. With regard to this clone: What it binds is not known.

Material: peripheral blood, obtained before any cancer treatment. The sequence came from an older male donor with stage I lung adenocarcinoma. The chain combines TRBV7-1 with TRBJ1-2; no reliable D call. TRBV7-1 counts as an open reading frame of uncertain function. In DNA form, the CDR3 reads TGTGCCAGCAGCCTGCCCAATCCAAGCAGCAGTGGGGGCTACACCTTC. Encoded protein: CASSLPNPSSSGGYTF.